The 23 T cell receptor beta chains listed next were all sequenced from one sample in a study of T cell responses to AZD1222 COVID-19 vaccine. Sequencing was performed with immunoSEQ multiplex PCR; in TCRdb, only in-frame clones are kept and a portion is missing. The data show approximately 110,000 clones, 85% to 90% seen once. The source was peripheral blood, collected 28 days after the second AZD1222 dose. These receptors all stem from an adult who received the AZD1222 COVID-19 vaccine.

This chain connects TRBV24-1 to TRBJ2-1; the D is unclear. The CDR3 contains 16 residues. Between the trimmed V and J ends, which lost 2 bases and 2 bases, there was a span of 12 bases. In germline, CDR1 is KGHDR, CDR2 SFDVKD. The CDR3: CATSDSEVRTYNEQFF. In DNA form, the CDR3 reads TGTGCCACCAGTGATTCCGAGGTTCGGACCTACAATGAGCAGTTCTTC.

The CDR3 spells CASKSGTGEYEQYF. In DNA form, the CDR3 reads TGTGCCAGCAAATCCGGGACAGGGGAGTACGAGCAGTACTTC. This chain uses TRBV27 with TRBJ2-7; TRBD1 matches at 10 bases. V gave up 7 bases and J gave up 4 bases; unmatched junction bases: 7. The germline V gene encodes CDR1 MNHEY and CDR2 SMNVEV (reference sequence). This CDR3 comprises 14 residues.

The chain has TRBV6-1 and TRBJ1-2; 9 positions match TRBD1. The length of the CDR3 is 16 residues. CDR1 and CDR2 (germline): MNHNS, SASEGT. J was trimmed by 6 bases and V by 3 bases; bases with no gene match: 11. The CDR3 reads CASSDHRTGEGDGYTF. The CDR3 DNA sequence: TGTGCCAGCAGTGATCATCGGACAGGGGAGGGAGATGGCTACACCTTC.

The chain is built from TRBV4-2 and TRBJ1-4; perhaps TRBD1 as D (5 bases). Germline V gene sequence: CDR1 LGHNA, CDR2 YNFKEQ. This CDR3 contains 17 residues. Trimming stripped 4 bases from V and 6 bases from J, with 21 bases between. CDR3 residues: CASSLMGPRTPDEKLFF. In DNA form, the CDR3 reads TGTGCCAGCAGCCTAATGGGACCCCGGACACCTGATGAAAAACTGTTTTTT.

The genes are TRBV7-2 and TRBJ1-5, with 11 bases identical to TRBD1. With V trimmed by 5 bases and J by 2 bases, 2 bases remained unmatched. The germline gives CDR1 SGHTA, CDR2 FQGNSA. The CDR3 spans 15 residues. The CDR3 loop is CASSRTGGGNQPQHF. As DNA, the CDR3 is TGTGCCAGCAGCCGGACAGGGGGCGGCAATCAGCCCCAGCATTTT. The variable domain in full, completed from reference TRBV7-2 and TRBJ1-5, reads GAGVSQSPSNKVTEKGKDVELRCDPISGHTALYWYRQSLGQGLEFLIYFQGNSAPDKSGLPSDRFSAERTGGSVSTLTIQRTQQEDSAVYLCASSRTGGGNQPQHFGDGTRLSIL.

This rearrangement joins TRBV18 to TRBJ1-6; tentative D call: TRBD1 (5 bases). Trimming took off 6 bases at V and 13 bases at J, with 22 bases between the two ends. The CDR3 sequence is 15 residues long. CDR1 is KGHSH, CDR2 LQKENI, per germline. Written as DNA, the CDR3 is TGTGCCAGCTCCCTCGAAAGCGACAGAGAGGCCCCCCTCCACTTT. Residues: CASSLESDREAPLHF.

CDR3 sequence reads: CASSSYSGGADEQFF. In nucleotides, the CDR3 is TGTGCCAGCAGCTCTTATAGCGGGGGGGCCGATGAGCAGTTCTTC. The chain has TRBV11-3 and TRBJ2-1; 11 nucleotides match TRBD2. Trimming removed 4 bases from V and 8 bases from J; junction bases left unmatched: 7. This CDR3 contains 15 residues. Germline V gene sequence: CDR1 SGHNT, CDR2 YENEEA.

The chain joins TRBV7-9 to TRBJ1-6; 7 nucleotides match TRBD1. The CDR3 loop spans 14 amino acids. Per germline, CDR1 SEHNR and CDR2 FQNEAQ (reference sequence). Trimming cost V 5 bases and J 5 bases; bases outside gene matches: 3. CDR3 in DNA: TGTGCCAGCAGCACCACAGGGGATAATTCACCCCTCCACTTT. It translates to CASSTTGDNSPLHF.

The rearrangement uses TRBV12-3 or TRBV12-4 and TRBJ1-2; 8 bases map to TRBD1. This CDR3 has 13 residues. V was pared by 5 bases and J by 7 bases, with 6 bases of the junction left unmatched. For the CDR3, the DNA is TGTGCCAGCAGTCGACAGGGGATGGGTGGCTACACCTTC. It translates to CASSRQGMGGYTF.

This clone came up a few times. DNA for the CDR3: TGTGCCACCAGTGTGTCAGGGGTTCAGCCCCAGCATTTT. As protein: CATSVSGVQPQHF. The J gene is TRBJ1-5, the V gene TRBV24-1; tentatively, D is TRBD1 (6 bases). Germline-derived CDR1 and CDR2 are KGHDR and SFDVKD. V lost 5 bases, J lost 6 bases, and 10 bases lay in between. The CDR3 runs 13 residues.

This CDR3 reads CASSKRVANEKLFF. The CDR3 coding sequence is TGTGCCAGCAGCAAACGCGTGGCTAATGAAAAACTGTTTTTT. V usage is TRBV21-1 and J usage is TRBJ1-4. TRBV21-1 has pseudogene status. This CDR3 contains 14 residues.

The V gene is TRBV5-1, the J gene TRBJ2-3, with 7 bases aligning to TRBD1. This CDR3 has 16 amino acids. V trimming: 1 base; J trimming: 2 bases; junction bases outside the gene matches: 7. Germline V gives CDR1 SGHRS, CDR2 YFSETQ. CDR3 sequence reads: CASSLRPDRYTDTQYF. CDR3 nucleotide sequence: TGCGCCAGCAGCTTGCGGCCGGACAGGTACACAGATACGCAGTATTTT.

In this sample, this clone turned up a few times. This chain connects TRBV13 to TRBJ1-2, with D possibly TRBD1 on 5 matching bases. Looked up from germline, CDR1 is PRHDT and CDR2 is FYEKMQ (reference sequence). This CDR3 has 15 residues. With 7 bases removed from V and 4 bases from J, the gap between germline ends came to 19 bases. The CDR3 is CASTQPGLATYGYTF. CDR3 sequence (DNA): TGTGCCAGCACCCAGCCGGGGCTAGCAACCTATGGCTACACCTTC.

The CDR3 is CASSPLQGSYNSPLHF. CDR3 DNA sequence: TGTGCCAGCTCACCGCTGCAGGGATCCTATAATTCACCCCTCCACTTT. This rearrangement joins TRBV18 to TRBJ1-6; D is possibly TRBD1 (5 bases). Germline lookup yields CDR1 KGHSH and CDR2 LQKENI. This CDR3 comprises 16 residues. Trimming shortened V by 3 bases and J by 1 base, and 10 bases separated the two germline ends.

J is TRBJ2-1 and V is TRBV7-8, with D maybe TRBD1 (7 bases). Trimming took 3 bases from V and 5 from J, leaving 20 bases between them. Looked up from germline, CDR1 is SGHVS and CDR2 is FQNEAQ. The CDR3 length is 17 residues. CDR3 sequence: CASSLYKAGGQHNEQFF. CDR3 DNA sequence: TGTGCCAGCAGCTTGTACAAGGCAGGGGGGCAGCACAATGAGCAGTTCTTC.

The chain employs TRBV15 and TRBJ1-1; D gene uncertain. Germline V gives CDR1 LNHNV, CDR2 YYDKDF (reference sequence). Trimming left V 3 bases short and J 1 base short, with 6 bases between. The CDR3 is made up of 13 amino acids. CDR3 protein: CATSSRRNTEAFF. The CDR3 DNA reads TGTGCCACCAGCAGCCGGCGGAACACTGAAGCTTTCTTT.

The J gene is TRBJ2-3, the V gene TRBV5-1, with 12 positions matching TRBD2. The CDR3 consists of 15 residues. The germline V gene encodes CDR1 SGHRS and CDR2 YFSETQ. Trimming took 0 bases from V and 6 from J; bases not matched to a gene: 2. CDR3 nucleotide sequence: TGCGCCAGCAGCTTGGCTAGCGGGGGGGTGGATACGCAGTATTTT. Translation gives CASSLASGGVDTQYF. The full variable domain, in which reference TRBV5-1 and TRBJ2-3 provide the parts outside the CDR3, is KAGVTQTPRYLIKTRGQQVTLSCSPISGHRSVSWYQQTPGQGLQFLFEYFSETQRNKGNFPGRFSGRQFSNSRSEMNVSTLELGDSALYLCASSLASGGVDTQYFGPGTRLTVL.

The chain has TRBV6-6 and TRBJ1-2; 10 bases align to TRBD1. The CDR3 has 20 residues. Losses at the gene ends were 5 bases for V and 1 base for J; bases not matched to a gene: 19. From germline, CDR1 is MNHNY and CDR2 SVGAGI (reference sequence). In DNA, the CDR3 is TGTGCCAGCAGTCCTAAGGAAGGGTGGGGACAGGGGCCTGTTAACTATGGCTACACCTTC. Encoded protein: CASSPKEGWGQGPVNYGYTF.

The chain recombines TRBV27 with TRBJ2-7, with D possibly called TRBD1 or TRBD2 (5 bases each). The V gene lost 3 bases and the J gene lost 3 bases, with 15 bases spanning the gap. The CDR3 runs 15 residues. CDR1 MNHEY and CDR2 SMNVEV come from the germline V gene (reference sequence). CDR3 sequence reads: CASSFGGSGYYEQYF. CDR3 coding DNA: TGTGCCAGCAGTTTTGGGGGATCGGGCTACTACGAGCAGTACTTC.

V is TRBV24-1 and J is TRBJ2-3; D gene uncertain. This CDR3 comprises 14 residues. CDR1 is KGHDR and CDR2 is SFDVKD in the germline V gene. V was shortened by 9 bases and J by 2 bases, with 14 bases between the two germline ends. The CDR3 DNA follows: TGTGCCACCCGTGGTGTCAGGAACACAGATACGCAGTATTTT. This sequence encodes CATRGVRNTDTQYF.

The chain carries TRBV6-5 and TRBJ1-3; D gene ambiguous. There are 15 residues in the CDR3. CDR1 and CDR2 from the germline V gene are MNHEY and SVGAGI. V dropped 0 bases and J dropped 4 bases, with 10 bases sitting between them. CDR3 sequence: CASSYSRAVGNTIYF. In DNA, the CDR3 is TGTGCCAGCAGTTACTCCCGGGCCGTCGGAAACACCATATATTTT.

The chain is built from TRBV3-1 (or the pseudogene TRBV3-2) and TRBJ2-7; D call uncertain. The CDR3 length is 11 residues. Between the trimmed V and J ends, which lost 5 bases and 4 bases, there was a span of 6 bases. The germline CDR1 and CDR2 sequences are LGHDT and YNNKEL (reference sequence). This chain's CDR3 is CASSSIYEQYF. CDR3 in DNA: TGTGCCAGCAGCTCAATTTACGAGCAGTACTTC.

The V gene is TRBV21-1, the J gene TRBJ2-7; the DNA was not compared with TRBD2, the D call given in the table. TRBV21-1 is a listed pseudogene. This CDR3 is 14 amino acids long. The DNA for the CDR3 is TGTGCCAGCAGACCAGCGGGGGCCTCCTACGAGCAGTACTTC. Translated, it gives CASRPAGASYEQYF.